The 21 T cell receptor beta chains in this list originate from one sample, sequenced in a study of cytotoxic CD8 clonotypes in ibrutinib-treated CLL (dated by TCRdb to the early 2020s). The sample's time point, from its label and the paper: approximately eleven months on ibrutinib. Library construction relied on the immunoSEQ multiplex PCR assay. The table was pulled from immuneACCESS by TCRdb, which kept in-frame rearrangements only. Such tables lose some clones; where checked, under half of the loss comes from unresolved V genes, and the rest has no known cause. The sample table lists under 150,000 clones, 85% to 95% of them with a count of one. The ten largest clones represent approximately 10% of the sample. The sample in question was PBMCs, obtained after 12 months of ibrutinib treatment. The receptors here all came from a human donor with chronic lymphocytic leukemia.

This chain uses TRBV29-1 with TRBJ2-3; weak D call: TRBD2 (6 bases). Between the trimmed V and J ends, which lost 4 bases and 2 bases, there was a span of 7 bases. This CDR3 is 12 amino acids long. From germline, CDR1 is SQVTM and CDR2 ANQGSEA. The CDR3 protein is CSVVAVTDTQYF. CDR3 DNA: TGCAGCGTTGTAGCGGTCACAGATACGCAGTATTTT.

About this clone itself: Other DNA variants within this sample encode the same CDR3. The V call is TRBV30, the J call TRBJ1-2; D not resolved. CDR3 size: 11 residues. V was pared by 1 base and J by 8 bases, with 8 bases between. CDR1 and CDR2 from the germline V gene are GTSNPN and SVGIG (reference sequence). CDR3 sequence reads: CAWSGGNGYTF. In DNA, the CDR3 is TGTGCCTGGAGTGGAGGGAACGGCTACACCTTC.

V and J are TRBV5-1 and TRBJ2-1, with D possibly TRBD1 on 6 matching bases. Trimming left V 2 bases short and J 7 bases short, with 10 bases between. The CDR3 loop spans 13 amino acids. Germline CDR1 and CDR2: SGHRS and YFSETQ. CDR3 nucleotide sequence: TGCGCCAGCAGCTTTTCAGGGGCGAATGAGCAGTTCTTC. Translated, it gives CASSFSGANEQFF.

This clone was seen just once. The chain uses TRBV10-3 and TRBJ2-3, with TRBD2 matching 8 bases. Germline V gene data show CDR1 as ENHRY and CDR2 as SYGVKD. The CDR3 extends over 18 amino acids. V gave up 0 bases and J gave up 2 bases; unmatched junction bases: 10. The CDR3 spells CAISESRQRETNTDTQYF. CDR3 DNA: TGTGCCATCAGTGAGTCACGGCAGCGGGAGACCAACACAGATACGCAGTATTTT.

The gene calls are TRBV2 and TRBJ2-6, with a weak D call TRBD2 (5 bases). Germline loops: CDR1 SNHLY, CDR2 FYNNEI. The CDR3 length is 14 residues. V lost 4 bases and J lost 2, with 6 bases in between. In DNA form, the CDR3 reads TGTGCCAGCAGTGTGCGGGCTGGGGCCAACGTCCTGACTTTC. It specifies CASSVRAGANVLTF.

The V gene is TRBV29-1, the J gene TRBJ2-5, with D perhaps TRBD1 or TRBD2 (5 bases each). V was clipped by 3 bases and J by 4 bases, with 12 bases between them. This CDR3 region has 13 residues. The germline gives CDR1 SQVTM, CDR2 ANQGSEA. The CDR3 DNA sequence: TGCAGCGTTGATCTTCCTGGGGGAGAGACCCAGTACTTC. Translating it yields CSVDLPGGETQYF.

The CDR3 nucleotides read TGTGCCAGCAGCCCCGGGGACAGTACCTACGAGCAGTACTTC. It specifies CASSPGDSTYEQYF. This chain joins TRBV28 and TRBJ2-7; 7 bases map to TRBD1. Germline CDR1 is MDHEN and CDR2 is SYDVKM. After removal of 6 bases from V and 2 bases from J, the junction contained 7 bases not matched to a gene. The CDR3 extends over 14 amino acids.

V is TRBV29-1 and J is TRBJ2-2, with TRBD1 matching 7 bases. Unmatched junction bases numbered 2, after V lost 6 bases and J lost 4 bases. Germline CDR1 and CDR2: SQVTM and ANQGSEA. The CDR3 totals 12 residues. CDR3 region: CSVGTATGELFF. In DNA form, the CDR3 reads TGCAGCGTGGGGACAGCCACCGGGGAGCTGTTTTTT.

The rearrangement joins TRBV29-1 to TRBJ2-3, with D maybe TRBD2 (5 bases). CDR1 SQVTM and CDR2 ANQGSEA come from the germline V gene. The V and J ends lost 4 bases and 6 bases respectively, with 14 bases between them. The CDR3 runs to 13 residues. The CDR3 region has the DNA TGCAGCGTTGGTGGTGGGAGCGGCGATACGCAGTATTTT. Its protein product is CSVGGGSGDTQYF.

V gene TRBV2 combines with J gene TRBJ2-1; D is possibly TRBD1 (6 bases). Germline-derived CDR1 and CDR2 are SNHLY and FYNNEI. Trimming took off 8 bases at V and 2 bases at J, with 13 bases between the two ends. CDR3 length: 14 amino acids. CDR3 residues: CASGNRAPYNEQFF. The CDR3 region has the DNA TGTGCCAGCGGCAACAGGGCACCCTACAATGAGCAGTTCTTC.

This chain joins TRBV6-1 and TRBJ1-5; D may be TRBD1 (6 bases). Germline CDR1 is MNHNS and CDR2 is SASEGT. CDR3 length equals 13 residues. V gave up 7 bases and J gave up 6 bases, with 13 bases separating them. The CDR3 loop reads CASKGGLSQPQHF. The CDR3 nucleotides are TGTGCCAGCAAGGGGGGGTTAAGTCAGCCCCAGCATTTT.

This clone was seen once. The chain is built from TRBV7-2 and TRBJ1-2; D gene ambiguous. Germline V lookup: CDR1 SGHTA, CDR2 FQGNSA. This CDR3 comprises 16 residues. The V and J ends lost 5 bases and 0 bases respectively, with 16 bases between them. The CDR3: CASSPQIGGANYGYTF. The CDR3 region has the DNA TGTGCCAGCAGCCCGCAGATTGGCGGAGCTAACTATGGCTACACCTTC.

This rearrangement joins TRBV6-1 to TRBJ2-3; possible D gene TRBD1, 6 bases. CDR3 length: 13 residues. Trimming removed 10 bases at V and 2 bases at J, with 13 bases between. Germline loops: CDR1 MNHNS, CDR2 SASEGT. CDR3 sequence: CAIKDRHTDTQYF. The CDR3 bases are TGTGCCATAAAGGACAGACACACAGATACGCAGTATTTT.

The CDR3 sequence is CASSYDRDAPYGYTF. The DNA for the CDR3 is TGTGCCAGCAGTTACGACAGGGACGCTCCCTATGGCTACACCTTC. The chain is built from TRBV6-5 and TRBJ1-2; 7 bases agree with TRBD1. The CDR3 runs 15 residues. J lost 4 bases, V lost 2 bases, and 7 bases had no gene match. Per germline, CDR1 MNHEY and CDR2 SVGAGI.

This chain uses TRBV5-1 with TRBJ1-1; the D is unclear. The CDR3 runs 13 residues. Per germline, CDR1 SGHRS and CDR2 YFSETQ. The ends were cut back, 0 bases at V and 0 bases at J, with 3 bases in the middle. The CDR3, as DNA: TGCGCCAGCAGCTTGGGGATGAACACTGAAGCTTTCTTT. Amino acid sequence: CASSLGMNTEAFF.

The chain uses TRBV11-3 and TRBJ2-6; D gene unclear. CDR3 size: 17 residues. Trimming shortened V by 0 bases and J by 0 bases, and 9 bases separated the two germline ends. The germline V gene has CDR1 SGHNT and CDR2 YENEEA. In DNA, the CDR3 is TGTGCCAGCAGCTTAGATGAACGGATCTCTGGGGCCAACGTCCTGACTTTC. It codes for CASSLDERISGANVLTF.

As DNA, the CDR3 is TGTGCCAGCGGAGGGCGGACGGGCGGGGAGCTGTTTTTT. Protein product: CASGGRTGGELFF. This chain joins TRBV19 and TRBJ2-2; D may be TRBD2 (6 bases). V was trimmed by 9 bases and J by 7 bases, leaving 15 bases between them. This CDR3 region has 13 residues. Germline loops: CDR1 LNHDA, CDR2 SQIVND (reference sequence).

The gene calls are TRBV11-2 and TRBJ2-3; the match to TRBD1 covers 8 bases. Trimming at V came to 5 bases and at J to 0 bases, leaving 10 bases not matched to a gene. This CDR3 has 17 amino acids. Germline V gene data show CDR1 as SGHAT and CDR2 as FQNNGV. CDR3 in DNA: TGTGCCAGCAGCCAAGAAGGCCGGACAGGGAGCACAGATACGCAGTATTTT. The encoded protein is CASSQEGRTGSTDTQYF.

V and J are TRBV14 and TRBJ2-3; D call uncertain. The CDR3 runs to 12 residues. Germline values: CDR1 SGHDN, CDR2 FVKESK. Trimming took off 5 bases at V and 4 bases at J, with 7 bases between the two ends. The DNA for the CDR3 is TGTGCCAGCAGCTTTCGGGCAGATACGCAGTATTTT. Amino acids: CASSFRADTQYF.

The chain carries TRBV19 and TRBJ2-1; weak D call: TRBD1 (5 bases). The germline V gene has CDR1 LNHDA and CDR2 SQIVND (reference sequence). The CDR3 runs 19 residues. V lost 3 bases and J 0 bases, leaving 21 bases between the germline ends. The CDR3 spells CASSIEARATSFSYNEQFF. The CDR3 bases are TGTGCCAGTAGTATCGAGGCCAGGGCAACCTCATTCTCCTACAATGAGCAGTTCTTC.

The rearrangement links TRBV28 to TRBJ1-2; D is uncertain. Germline lookup yields CDR1 MDHEN and CDR2 SYDVKM. V was clipped by 8 bases and J by 8 bases, with 18 bases between them. CDR3 length: 13 amino acids. In DNA, the CDR3 is TGTGCCAGCGCCTGGGGAAGTGGAAGGGGCTACACCTTC. This sequence encodes CASAWGSGRGYTF.